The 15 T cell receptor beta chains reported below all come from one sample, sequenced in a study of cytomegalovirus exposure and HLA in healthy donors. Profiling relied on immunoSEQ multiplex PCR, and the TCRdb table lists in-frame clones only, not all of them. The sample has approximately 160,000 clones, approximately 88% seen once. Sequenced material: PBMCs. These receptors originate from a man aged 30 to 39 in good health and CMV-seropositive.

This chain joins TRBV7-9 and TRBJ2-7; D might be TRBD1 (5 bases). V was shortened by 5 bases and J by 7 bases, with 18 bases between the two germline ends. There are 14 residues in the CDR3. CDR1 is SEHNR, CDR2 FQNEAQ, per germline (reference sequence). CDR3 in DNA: TGTGCCAGCAGCCTCGGACATTCCCCGCGTGAGCAGTACTTC. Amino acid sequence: CASSLGHSPREQYF.

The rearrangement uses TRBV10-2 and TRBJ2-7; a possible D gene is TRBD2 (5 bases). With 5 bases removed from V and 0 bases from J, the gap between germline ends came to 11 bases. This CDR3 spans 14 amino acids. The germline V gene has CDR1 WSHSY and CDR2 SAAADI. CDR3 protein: CASSRTPSSYEQYF. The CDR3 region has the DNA TGCGCCAGCAGTCGGACTCCGAGCTCCTACGAGCAGTACTTC.

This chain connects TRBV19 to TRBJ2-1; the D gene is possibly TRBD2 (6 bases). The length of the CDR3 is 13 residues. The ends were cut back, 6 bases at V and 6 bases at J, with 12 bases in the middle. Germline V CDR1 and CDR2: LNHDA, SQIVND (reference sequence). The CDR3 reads CASSLGLRNEQFF. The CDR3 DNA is TGTGCCAGTAGCCTGGGACTCCGCAATGAGCAGTTCTTC. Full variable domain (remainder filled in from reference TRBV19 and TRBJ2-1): DGGITQSPKYLFRKEGQNVTLSCEQNLNHDAMYWYRQDPGQGLRLIYYSQIVNDFQKGDIAEGYSVSREKKESFPLTVTSAQKNPTAFYLCASSLGLRNEQFFGPGTRLTVL.

As DNA, the CDR3 is TGTGCCAGCAGCCCACGACAGATTAGCAATCAGCCCCAGCATTTT. Its translation is CASSPRQISNQPQHF. The chain uses TRBV7-2 and TRBJ1-5, with a weak D call TRBD1 (5 bases). The V and J ends lost 5 bases and 0 bases respectively, with 11 bases between them. The CDR3 length is 15 residues. Germline V gene data show CDR1 as SGHTA and CDR2 as FQGNSA.

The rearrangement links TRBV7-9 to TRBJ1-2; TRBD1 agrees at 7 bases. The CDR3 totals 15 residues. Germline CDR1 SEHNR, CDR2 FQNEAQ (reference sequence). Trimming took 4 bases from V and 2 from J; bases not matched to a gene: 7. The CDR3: CASSSSGQPNYGYTF. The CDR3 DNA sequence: TGTGCCAGCAGCTCGTCGGGACAGCCGAACTATGGCTACACCTTC.

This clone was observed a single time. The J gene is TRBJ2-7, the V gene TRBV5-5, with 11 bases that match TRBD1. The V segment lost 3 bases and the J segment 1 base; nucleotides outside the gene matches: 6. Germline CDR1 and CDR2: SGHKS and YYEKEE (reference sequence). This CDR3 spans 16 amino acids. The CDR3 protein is CASSSLGQGESYEQYF. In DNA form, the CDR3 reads TGTGCCAGCAGCTCCTTGGGACAGGGGGAGTCCTACGAGCAGTACTTC. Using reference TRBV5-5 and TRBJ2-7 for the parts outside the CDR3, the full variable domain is DAGVTQSPTHLIKTRGQQVTLRCSPISGHKSVSWYQQVLGQGPQFIFQYYEKEERGRGNFPDRFSARQFPNYSSELNVNALLLGDSALYLCASSSLGQGESYEQYFGPGTRLTVT.

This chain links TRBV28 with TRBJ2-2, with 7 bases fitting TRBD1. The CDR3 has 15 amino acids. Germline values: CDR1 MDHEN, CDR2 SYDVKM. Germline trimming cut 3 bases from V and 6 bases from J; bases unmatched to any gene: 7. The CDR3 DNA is TGTGCCAGCAGTTTTAACAGGGGTGTACCCGGGGAGCTGTTTTTT. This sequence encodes CASSFNRGVPGELFF.

The CDR3 DNA follows: TGTGCCAGCAGCATTTTGACAGGGGCTACTAATGAAAAACTGTTTTTT. This gives the protein CASSILTGATNEKLFF. The chain carries TRBV11-2 and TRBJ1-4; 8 bases are a match to TRBD1. CDR1 SGHAT and CDR2 FQNNGV come from the germline V gene. V lost 5 bases to trimming and J lost 2 bases; unmatched junction nucleotides: 7. The CDR3 consists of 16 residues. Full variable domain (rest looked up from reference TRBV11-2 and TRBJ1-4): EAGVAQSPRYKIIEKRQSVAFWCNPISGHATLYWYQQILGQGPKLLIQFQNNGVVDDSQLPKDRFSAERLKGVDSTLKIQPAKLEDSAVYLCASSILTGATNEKLFFGSGTQLSVL.

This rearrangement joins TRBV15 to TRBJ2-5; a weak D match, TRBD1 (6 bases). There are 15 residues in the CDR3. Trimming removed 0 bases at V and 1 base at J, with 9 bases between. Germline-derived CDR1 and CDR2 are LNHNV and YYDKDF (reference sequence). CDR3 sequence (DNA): TGTGCCACCAGCAGAGATGGGGGCCCCCAAGAGACCCAGTACTTC. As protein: CATSRDGGPQETQYF.

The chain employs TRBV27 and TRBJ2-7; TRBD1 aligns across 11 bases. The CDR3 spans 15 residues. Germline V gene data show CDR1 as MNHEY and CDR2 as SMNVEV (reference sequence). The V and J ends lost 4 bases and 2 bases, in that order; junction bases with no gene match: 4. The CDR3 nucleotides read TGTGCCAGCAGTTCACCGGGACAGGGGGCCTACGAGCAGTACTTC. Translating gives CASSSPGQGAYEQYF.

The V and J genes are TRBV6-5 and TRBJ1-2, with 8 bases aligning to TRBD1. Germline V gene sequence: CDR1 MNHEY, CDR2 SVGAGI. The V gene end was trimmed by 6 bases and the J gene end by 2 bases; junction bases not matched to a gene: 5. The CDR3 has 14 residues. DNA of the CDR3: TGTGCCAGCAGGGCAGGGGGCGCCAACTATGGCTACACCTTC. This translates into CASRAGGANYGYTF.

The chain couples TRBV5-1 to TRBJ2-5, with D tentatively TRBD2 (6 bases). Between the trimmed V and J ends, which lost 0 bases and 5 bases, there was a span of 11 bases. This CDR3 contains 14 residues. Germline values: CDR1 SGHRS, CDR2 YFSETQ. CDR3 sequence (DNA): TGCGCCAGCAGCTTGGCCGGGAGAAGGGAGACCCAGTACTTC. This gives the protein CASSLAGRRETQYF.

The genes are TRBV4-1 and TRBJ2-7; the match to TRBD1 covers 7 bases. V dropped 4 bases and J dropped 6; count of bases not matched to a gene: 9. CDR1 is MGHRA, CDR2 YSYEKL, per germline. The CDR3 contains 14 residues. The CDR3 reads CASSPQQGWGEQYF. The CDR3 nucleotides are TGCGCCAGCAGCCCTCAACAGGGGTGGGGCGAGCAGTACTTC.

The CDR3 DNA reads as TGTGCCAGCAGTGAAGGGGACACAGATACGCAGTATTTT. Protein sequence: CASSEGDTDTQYF. The rearrangement joins TRBV6-4 to TRBJ2-3; the D gene is possibly TRBD1 (5 bases). This CDR3 contains 13 residues. Looked up from germline, CDR1 is MRHNA and CDR2 is SNTAGT. V gave up 3 bases and J gave up 2 bases, with 6 bases separating them.

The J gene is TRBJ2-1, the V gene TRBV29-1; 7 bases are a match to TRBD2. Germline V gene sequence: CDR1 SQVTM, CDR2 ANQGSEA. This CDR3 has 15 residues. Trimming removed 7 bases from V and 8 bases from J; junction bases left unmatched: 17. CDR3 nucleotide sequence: TGCAGCGCGCCATGGGGAGGGAGTGGTATGGATGAGCAGTTCTTC. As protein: CSAPWGGSGMDEQFF.